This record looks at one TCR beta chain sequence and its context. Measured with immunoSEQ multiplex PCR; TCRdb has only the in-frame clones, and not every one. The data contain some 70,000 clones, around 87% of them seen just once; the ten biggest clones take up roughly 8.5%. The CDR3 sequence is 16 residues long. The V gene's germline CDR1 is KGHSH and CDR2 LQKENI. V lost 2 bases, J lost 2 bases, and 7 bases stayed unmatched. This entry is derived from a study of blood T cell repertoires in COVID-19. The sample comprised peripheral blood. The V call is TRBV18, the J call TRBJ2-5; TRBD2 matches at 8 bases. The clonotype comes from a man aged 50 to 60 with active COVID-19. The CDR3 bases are TGTGCCAGCTCACCAACCAGCGGGAGTGCTCAAGAGACCCAGTACTTC. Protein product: CASSPTSGSAQETQYF.